These 26 T cell receptor beta chains share one sample of origin, sequenced in a study of shared clonotypes between healthy human individuals. The method was immunoSEQ multiplex PCR; TCRdb's version includes in-frame clones alone and lacks a portion of them. The sample yields some 2,100,000 clones, under 97% seen once. The sequencing sample was made of naive CD4+ T cells sorted from blood. The subset: CD45RA+ positively selected. The origin of the receptors is a man aged 18-30 years in good health.

The table lists this clone with a count of one. This chain uses TRBV4-1 with TRBJ2-7, with TRBD1 matching 8 bases. Germline V lookup: CDR1 MGHRA, CDR2 YSYEKL. V trimming: 1 base; J trimming: 4 bases; junction bases outside the gene matches: 9. The CDR3 runs 16 residues. The CDR3 DNA sequence: TGCGCCAGCAGCCAAGTGGGAGACAGGGGTGGATACGAGCAGTACTTC. It is translated as CASSQVGDRGGYEQYF.

The gene calls are TRBV6-5 and TRBJ2-3; D may be TRBD2 (5 bases). V was trimmed by 4 bases and J by 2 bases, leaving 10 bases between them. The CDR3 sequence is 14 residues long. Germline V gives CDR1 MNHEY, CDR2 SVGAGI. The chain's CDR3 is CASSCTLVTDTQYF. Here the CDR3 DNA reads TGTGCCAGCAGTTGCACACTAGTCACAGATACGCAGTATTTT.

Remarks on this clone: The sample contains more than one DNA sequence encoding this CDR3. This sequence joins TRBV7-2 and TRBJ2-5, with D maybe TRBD1 (6 bases). Between the trimmed V and J ends, which lost 5 bases and 1 base, there was a span of 8 bases. The CDR3 has 13 residues. Germline CDR1 is SGHTA and CDR2 is FQGNSA. CDR3 protein: CASSGGLQETQYF. The DNA of the CDR3 is TGTGCCAGCAGCGGGGGCCTCCAAGAGACCCAGTACTTC. Filled out from reference TRBV7-2 and TRBJ2-5, the complete variable domain reads GAGVSQSPSNKVTEKGKDVELRCDPISGHTALYWYRQSLGQGLEFLIYFQGNSAPDKSGLPSDRFSAERTGGSVSTLTIQRTQQEDSAVYLCASSGGLQETQYFGPGTRLLVL.

The rearrangement uses TRBV6-1 and TRBJ2-7; 8 nucleotides line up with TRBD1. Germline V gene sequence: CDR1 MNHNS, CDR2 SASEGT. The CDR3 has 12 amino acids. The V gene end was trimmed by 8 bases and the J gene end by 5 bases; junction bases not matched to a gene: 5. CDR3 bases: TGTGCCAGCCAGGACAGGGCGGACGAGCAGTACTTC. Residues: CASQDRADEQYF.

The chain combines TRBV5-1 with TRBJ1-1; a possible D gene is TRBD1 (5 bases). Germline V lookup: CDR1 SGHRS, CDR2 YFSETQ. The CDR3 is 14 residues long. Trimming left V 2 bases short and J 3 bases short, with 11 bases between. The CDR3 DNA is TGCGCCAGCAGCTTCAGGGCCACCGACACTGAAGCTTTCTTT. This gives the protein CASSFRATDTEAFF.

The V call is TRBV5-6, the J call TRBJ2-7; D may match TRBD1 or TRBD2 (7 bases each). The V end lost 3 bases, the J end lost 2 bases, and 15 bases lay between the germline ends. The CDR3 sequence is 15 residues long. Germline V gene lookup returns CDR1 SGHDT and CDR2 YYEEEE. The CDR3 protein is CASSSGRGGPYEQYF. The CDR3 DNA reads TGTGCCAGCAGCTCGGGCAGGGGGGGCCCCTACGAGCAGTACTTC. The full variable domain, its missing parts supplied by reference TRBV5-6 and TRBJ2-7, is DAGVTQSPTHLIKTRGQQVTLRCSPKSGHDTVSWYQQALGQGPQFIFQYYEEEERQRGNFPDRFSGHQFPNYSSELNVNALLLGDSALYLCASSSGRGGPYEQYFGPGTRLTVT.

As to this clone: Other DNA sequences within the sample encode an identical CDR3. The CDR3 DNA reads TGTGCCAGCAGTGGGCAGACGAACACTGAAGCTTTCTTT. Its protein product is CASSGQTNTEAFF. The chain employs TRBV6-1 and TRBJ1-1, with D uncertain. Per the germline V gene, CDR1 is MNHNS and CDR2 is SASEGT. Between the trimmed V and J ends, which lost 4 bases and 1 base, there was a span of 7 bases. The CDR3 consists of 13 residues.

This chain links TRBV7-9 with TRBJ2-7; D gene ambiguous. This CDR3 spans 12 amino acids. Trimming stripped 3 bases from V and 3 bases from J, with 6 bases between. CDR1 and CDR2 from the germline V gene are SEHNR and FQNEAQ (reference sequence). The CDR3 coding sequence is TGTGCCAGCAGCTTTACAATCTACGAGCAGTACTTC. Translated: CASSFTIYEQYF.

This clone was counted once. The gene calls are TRBV6-1 and TRBJ2-7; D uncertain. CDR3 length equals 14 residues. V gave up 7 bases and J gave up 2 bases, with 15 bases separating them. Germline V gene lookup returns CDR1 MNHNS and CDR2 SASEGT. CDR3 in DNA: TGTGCCAGCACCCTACTTCCCCATACCTACGAGCAGTACTTC. Protein product: CASTLLPHTYEQYF.

A note on this clone: The sample contains more than one DNA sequence encoding this CDR3. The rearrangement links TRBV5-1 to TRBJ1-1; D unclear. The CDR3 runs 13 residues. Germline CDR1 reads SGHRS; CDR2 reads YFSETQ. Trimming left V 0 bases short and J 6 bases short, with 9 bases between. The CDR3 spells CASSLEGGAEAFF. The DNA for the CDR3 is TGCGCCAGCAGCTTGGAGGGAGGAGCTGAAGCTTTCTTT.

J is TRBJ2-7 and V is TRBV10-3; D gene uncertain. The CDR3 covers 14 residues. V was pared by 3 bases and J by 3 bases, with 12 bases between. Germline assignment: CDR1 ENHRY and CDR2 SYGVKD. The chain's CDR3 is CAISDGSNHYEQYF. The CDR3 DNA sequence: TGTGCCATCAGTGACGGCAGCAACCACTACGAGCAGTACTTC.

The CDR3 protein is CASCMEGSQPQHF. The DNA of the CDR3 is TGTGCCAGCTGTATGGAAGGTTCTCAGCCCCAGCATTTT. The chain combines TRBV2 with TRBJ1-5, with unresolved D. This CDR3 has 13 amino acids. CDR1 SNHLY and CDR2 FYNNEI come from the germline V gene. V lost 8 bases, J lost 6 bases, and 14 bases lay in between.

The CDR3 DNA sequence: TGTGCCACCAGCCCATCGGACAGCTCTGGAAACACCATATATTTT. This codes for CATSPSDSSGNTIYF. This chain connects TRBV15 to TRBJ1-3; D perhaps matches TRBD1 (6 bases). V dropped 5 bases and J dropped 0 bases, with 11 bases sitting between them. Germline values: CDR1 LNHNV, CDR2 YYDKDF (reference sequence). This CDR3 region has 15 residues.

The chain is built from TRBV4-1 and TRBJ2-1; 9 bases are shared with TRBD2. Germline CDR1 reads MGHRA; CDR2 reads YSYEKL. This CDR3 is 15 amino acids long. J was trimmed by 2 bases and V by 5 bases; bases with no gene match: 4. The DNA of the CDR3 is TGCGCCAGCAGCTCACTAGCGGGTGCCTACAATGAGCAGTTCTTC. Encoded protein: CASSSLAGAYNEQFF.

The V call is TRBV6-1, the J call TRBJ2-5; TRBD1 matches at 7 bases. V gave up 6 bases and J gave up 5 bases; unmatched junction bases: 9. Germline V CDR1 and CDR2: MNHNS, SASEGT. This CDR3 is 14 amino acids long. Here the CDR3 reads CASRETGLGETQYF. As DNA, the CDR3 is TGTGCCAGCAGGGAGACAGGGCTCGGCGAGACCCAGTACTTC.

The V gene is TRBV5-1, the J gene TRBJ2-5; D remains unclear. With 5 bases removed from V and 5 bases from J, the gap between germline ends came to 16 bases. This CDR3 is built from 14 residues. Looked up from germline, CDR1 is SGHRS and CDR2 is YFSETQ. CDR3 amino acids: CASRMIAAKETQYF. CDR3 DNA: TGCGCCAGCAGGATGATAGCAGCTAAGGAGACCCAGTACTTC.

This clone occurred once. This same CDR3 is encoded by further DNA sequences in the sample. The chain links TRBV30 to TRBJ1-6; D gene ambiguous. V gave up 2 bases and J gave up 0 bases, with 11 bases separating them. Germline values: CDR1 GTSNPN, CDR2 SVGIG (reference sequence). The CDR3 has 16 residues. CDR3 region: CAWSPGRSSYNSPLHF. The DNA for the CDR3 is TGTGCCTGGAGTCCCGGCAGGAGCTCCTATAATTCACCCCTCCACTTT.

The chain employs TRBV5-4 and TRBJ1-2, with TRBD1 as a possible D gene (5 bases). The CDR3 runs to 15 residues. The V gene's germline CDR1 is SGHNT and CDR2 YYREEE (reference sequence). The V end was cut by 0 bases, the J end by 0 bases, with 9 bases between. This CDR3 is CASSLEDKANYGYTF. CDR3 in DNA: TGTGCCAGCAGCTTGGAGGACAAGGCTAACTATGGCTACACCTTC.

This clone was detected a few times. The chain couples TRBV5-1 to TRBJ1-1; D unresolved. CDR3 size: 13 residues. Per germline, CDR1 SGHRS and CDR2 YFSETQ. The V gene lost 2 bases and the J gene lost 0 bases, with 5 bases spanning the gap. This chain's CDR3 is CASSLHMNTEAFF. CDR3 nucleotides: TGCGCCAGCAGCTTACACATGAACACTGAAGCTTTCTTT. The full variable domain, in which reference TRBV5-1 and TRBJ1-1 provide the parts outside the CDR3, is KAGVTQTPRYLIKTRGQQVTLSCSPISGHRSVSWYQQTPGQGLQFLFEYFSETQRNKGNFPGRFSGRQFSNSRSEMNVSTLELGDSALYLCASSLHMNTEAFFGQGTRLTVV.

Regarding this clone: In the same sample, other DNA sequences code for this CDR3. The V and J genes are TRBV20-1 and TRBJ2-2; D call uncertain. V lost 0 bases to trimming and J lost 5 bases, with 1 base between them. The germline V gene has CDR1 DFQATT and CDR2 SNEGSKA (reference sequence). The CDR3 consists of 11 residues. CDR3 sequence (DNA): TGCAGTGCTAGAGAGACCGGGGAGCTGTTTTTT. This sequence encodes CSARETGELFF.

J is TRBJ1-4 and V is TRBV18; D possibly corresponds to TRBD1 (5 bases). The CDR3 contains 15 residues. Trimming removed 5 bases at V and 0 bases at J, with 10 bases between. Germline V CDR1 and CDR2: KGHSH, LQKENI. CDR3 sequence: CASSSRGTTNEKLFF. The CDR3 DNA sequence: TGTGCCAGCTCATCTCGGGGGACAACTAATGAAAAACTGTTTTTT.

This clone has only one observation. This chain links TRBV6-5 with TRBJ1-1; 8 bases fit TRBD1. V shed 2 bases, J shed 1 base, and the junction held 6 bases outside the gene matches. Germline CDR1 MNHEY, CDR2 SVGAGI. CDR3 size: 16 residues. The CDR3 loop is CASSYDRGHRNTEAFF. The CDR3 nucleotides read TGTGCCAGCAGTTACGACAGGGGCCATAGGAACACTGAAGCTTTCTTT.

The chain employs TRBV10-3 and TRBJ1-6, with TRBD1 matching 7 bases. The CDR3 contains 13 residues. The V gene's germline CDR1 is ENHRY and CDR2 SYGVKD. V was clipped by 4 bases and J by 8 bases; unmatched bases: 2. The CDR3 DNA sequence: TGTGCCATCAGTGGACAGGGCTATTCACCCCTCCACTTT. Protein product: CAISGQGYSPLHF.

This chain joins TRBV6-1 and TRBJ2-7; no reliable D call. Per germline, CDR1 MNHNS and CDR2 SASEGT. V was pared by 1 base and J by 9 bases, with 13 bases between. The CDR3 is 13 residues long. The CDR3 DNA reads as TGTGCCAGCAGTGAAGTAGACCTCACCATGCAGTACTTC. Protein sequence: CASSEVDLTMQYF.

The chain is built from TRBV6-6 and TRBJ2-2; 9 positions agree with TRBD1. CDR1 and CDR2 (germline): MNHNY, SVGAGI (reference sequence). This CDR3 is built from 16 residues. Trimming cost V 6 bases and J 4 bases; bases outside gene matches: 9. The CDR3 bases are TGTGCCAGCAGCAAACGGGACAGGGTGAGCACCGGGGAGCTGTTTTTT. As protein: CASSKRDRVSTGELFF.

The V and J genes are TRBV18 and TRBJ2-2; no definite D call. The germline CDR1 and CDR2 sequences are KGHSH and LQKENI. V was trimmed by 3 bases and J by 6 bases, leaving 11 bases between them. The CDR3 loop spans 14 amino acids. For the CDR3, the DNA is TGTGCCAGCTCACCGAGACGACCAGCCGGGGAGCTGTTTTTT. Protein: CASSPRRPAGELFF.